This T cell receptor beta chain was captured by sequencing in a study of blood T cell repertoires in COVID-19. The wider study: T cells, B-cell-depleted T cells, or PBMCs supplied cDNA or gDNA.

Profiling relied on immunoSEQ multiplex PCR, and the TCRdb table lists in-frame clones only, not all of them. Counted here are fewer than 350,000 clones, approximately 83% occurring once; the ten biggest clones make up 3.5% to 4.5%. Input material: PBMCs or T cells enriched from blood (not recorded which). The source is a middle-aged woman with acute COVID-19.

The CDR3 coding sequence is TGTGCCATCAGTGATCTCGGACAGGGGGGTAATGAGCAGTTCTTC. As protein: CAISDLGQGGNEQFF. The V call is TRBV10-3, the J call TRBJ2-1; 10 bases match TRBD1. This CDR3 has 15 residues. Looked up from germline, CDR1 is ENHRY and CDR2 is SYGVKD. V lost 3 bases to trimming and J lost 7 bases; unmatched junction nucleotides: 6.